Listed here are 10 T cell receptor beta chains from one sample, sequenced in a study of cytomegalovirus exposure and HLA in healthy donors. Both 60 Vbeta primers and 13 Jbeta primers went into the PCR. Assay: immunoSEQ multiplex PCR; the TCRdb copy retains only in-frame clones and omits some. The sample has roughly 150,000 clones; 76% are singletons. Input material: PBMCs. These receptor sequences come from a male donor in good health and CMV-seronegative.

V is TRBV7-9 and J is TRBJ2-5, with TRBD1 matching 9 bases. The CDR3 is made up of 13 amino acids. J was trimmed by 5 bases and V by 6 bases; bases with no gene match: 4. CDR1 SEHNR and CDR2 FQNEAQ come from the germline V gene (reference sequence). The CDR3 nucleotides are TGTGCCAGCAGTACGACAGGGGGGGAGACCCAGTACTTC. This translates into CASSTTGGETQYF.

This clone was recorded a few times. Here the CDR3 reads CATTPGVSPSTDTQYF. The CDR3 DNA is TGTGCCACCACTCCGGGGGTTTCCCCTAGCACAGATACGCAGTATTTT. The chain combines TRBV27 with TRBJ2-3, with D maybe TRBD2 (6 bases). Per germline, CDR1 MNHEY and CDR2 SMNVEV (reference sequence). Trimming took 10 bases from V and 0 from J, leaving 20 bases between them. This CDR3 is 16 amino acids long.

The chain is built from TRBV4-3 and TRBJ2-3, with 10 bases that match TRBD2. Per the germline V gene, CDR1 is LGHNA and CDR2 is YSLEER. CDR3 length equals 18 residues. With 4 bases clipped from V and 0 bases from J, the junction kept 10 bases outside the gene matches. The CDR3 spells CASSREPLAGTSTDTQYF. The CDR3 DNA reads TGCGCCAGCAGCCGCGAACCACTAGCGGGAACTAGCACAGATACGCAGTATTTT.

This clone appeared a single time. This rearrangement joins TRBV20-1 to TRBJ1-1, with D tentatively TRBD1 (5 bases). The CDR3 length is 11 residues. Germline loops: CDR1 DFQATT, CDR2 SNEGSKA (reference sequence). The V gene lost 8 bases and the J gene lost 4 bases, with 11 bases spanning the gap. The CDR3 spells CSPGGGTEAFF. Written as DNA, the CDR3 is TGCAGTCCCGGGGGAGGCACTGAAGCTTTCTTT.

The rearrangement joins TRBV7-6 to TRBJ2-3, with 11 bases aligning to TRBD2. V was clipped by 5 bases and J by 0 bases; unmatched bases: 10. This CDR3 contains 18 residues. Germline values: CDR1 SGHVS, CDR2 FNYEAQ. The CDR3 loop reads CASSPPGSSGRSTDTQYF. DNA of the CDR3: TGTGCCAGCAGCCCCCCGGGATCTAGCGGGAGGAGCACAGATACGCAGTATTTT.

The chain is built from TRBV4-3 and TRBJ2-5, with D tentatively TRBD2 (6 bases). The better agreement between TRBJ2-7 and the DNA end casts doubt on the J call. The CDR3 totals 15 residues. The germline gives CDR1 LGHNA, CDR2 YSLEER. CDR3 region: CASSQRPGDSYEQYF. The DNA for the CDR3 is TGCGCCAGCAGCCAAAGGCCGGGGGACTCCTACGAGCAGTACTTC.

The chain uses TRBV19 and TRBJ2-7, with TRBD1 matching over 8 bases. CDR1 and CDR2 from the germline V gene are LNHDA and SQIVND (reference sequence). Trimming removed 2 bases from V and 0 bases from J; junction bases left unmatched: 6. The CDR3 totals 16 residues. The CDR3 DNA sequence: TGTGCCAGTAGTATAAGGGCAACAGGGGGCTCCTACGAGCAGTACTTC. Its protein is CASSIRATGGSYEQYF.

The V gene is TRBV14, the J gene TRBJ2-7; D gene uncertain. V gave up 6 bases and J gave up 3 bases, with 12 bases separating them. This CDR3 has 13 amino acids. Germline CDR1 is SGHDN and CDR2 is FVKESK. CDR3 in amino acids: CASSYAAFYEQYF. For the CDR3, the DNA is TGTGCCAGCAGTTATGCGGCTTTCTACGAGCAGTACTTC.

V gene TRBV5-1 combines with J gene TRBJ2-1, with D perhaps TRBD1 (5 bases). V was cut by 4 bases and J by 2 bases, with 13 bases left in between. In germline, CDR1 is SGHRS, CDR2 YFSETQ. CDR3 size: 15 residues. CDR3 nucleotides: TGCGCCAGCAGCACCCAGGGCGAACCCTACAATGAGCAGTTCTTC. This sequence encodes CASSTQGEPYNEQFF. The whole variable domain, remainder taken from reference TRBV5-1 and TRBJ2-1, is KAGVTQTPRYLIKTRGQQVTLSCSPISGHRSVSWYQQTPGQGLQFLFEYFSETQRNKGNFPGRFSGRQFSNSRSEMNVSTLELGDSALYLCASSTQGEPYNEQFFGPGTRLTVL.

This chain links TRBV28 with TRBJ1-2; 9 bases match TRBD1. CDR1 is MDHEN and CDR2 is SYDVKM in the germline V gene. This CDR3 is 15 amino acids long. V lost 4 bases to trimming and J lost 2 bases; unmatched junction nucleotides: 5. CDR3 loop: CASSSAGTGNYGYTF. For the CDR3, the DNA is TGTGCCAGCAGTTCAGCCGGGACAGGGAACTATGGCTACACCTTC.